The rows below give T cell receptor beta chains drawn from one sample of a study of blood T cell repertoires in COVID-19. The table came from immunoSEQ multiplex PCR; TCRdb's copy has only in-frame clones and leaves some out. This table has 450,000 to 500,000 clones, approximately 91% appearing once. Sequenced input: PBMCs or T cells enriched from blood (not recorded which). The receptor source for this set is a woman in her sixties or seventies who had recovered from COVID-19. Both conserved end residues are part of each CDR3. The order of the fields is V gene, CDR3 protein.

v_gene: TRBV3-1/TRBV3-2; CDR3aa: CASSQGAHTLYQETQYF
v_gene: TRBV19; CDR3aa: CASSIRDRGLNEQFF
v_gene: TRBV30; CDR3aa: CAKQGARGAFF
v_gene: TRBV2; CDR3aa: CASSEWTGQGYTF
v_gene: TRBV3-1/TRBV3-2; CDR3aa: CASSQVAAGWETQYF
v_gene: TRBV6-5; CDR3aa: CASSSGTGGSGNTIYF
v_gene: TRBV7-9; CDR3aa: CASSLVTGGTDTQYF
v_gene: TRBV10-3; CDR3aa: CAISARDEQFF
v_gene: TRBV4-1; CDR3aa: CASSQRYTGGFNTEAFF
v_gene: TRBV28; CDR3aa: CASSVPGANQPQHF
v_gene: TRBV28; CDR3aa: CAGSLTGDGYTF
v_gene: TRBV13; CDR3aa: CASSPPLEETQYF
v_gene: TRBV7-2; CDR3aa: CASSFGSGVNTGELFF
v_gene: TRBV5-6; CDR3aa: CASRKTGGNSPLHF
v_gene: TRBV10-3; CDR3aa: CAINRQGAGEQFF
v_gene: TRBV4-1; CDR3aa: CASSQVGQGAYEQYF
v_gene: TRBV5-1; CDR3aa: CASSFLASGANVLTF
v_gene: TRBV7-9; CDR3aa: CASSSGQNYGYTF
v_gene: TRBV7-7; CDR3aa: CASSLAPGGNTGELFF
v_gene: TRBV4-1; CDR3aa: CASSPSNEKLFF
v_gene: TRBV5-4; CDR3aa: CASSVGQSLYNEQFF
v_gene: TRBV29-1; CDR3aa: CSVGTGAADTQYF
v_gene: TRBV5-1; CDR3aa: CASSPTLGGGSYEQYF
v_gene: TRBV28; CDR3aa: CASSTPNGRGHSPLHF